This T cell receptor (beta chain) was captured in a study of blood T cell repertoires in COVID-19 (dated by TCRdb to the early 2020s). Regarding the complete study: Samples covering the acute and convalescent phases of COVID-19 were provided by collaborators in the United States, Italy and Spain. The prospective study material was composed of cDNA or gDNA derived from T cells, B-cell-depleted T cells, or PBMCs. The dataset comprised deeply sampled blood TCRbeta repertoires from subjects exposed to, actively infected with, or recovered from COVID-19. The repertoires were made available in a free public database intended to serve as a resource for research on the immune response to SARS-CoV-2. The samples were drawn from two sources: the first 160 participants of the ongoing ImmuneRACE study, and 1,254 subjects contributed by 6 global collaborators. Nearly every sample came with metadata listing a de-identified subject ID, COVID-19 status, age in years and sex. HLA class I and class II types, where available, came from metadata supplied by the sample provider rather than from assay-based typing.

Cut back by 5 bases and 4 bases, the V and J ends lie 17 bases apart. The CDR3 sequence holds 15 residues, the cysteine and phenylalanine included. The read is trimmed to its CDR3 DNA, 45 bases read in frame from base 1. The germline V gene encodes CDR1 MNHEY and CDR2 SVGAGI. TCRbeta CDR3 regions were amplified from genomic DNA using the immunoSEQ Assay, a bias-controlled multiplex PCR. In the source study's methods: Within the assay, amplification of reference gene primers was used to estimate how many nucleated cells each sample contained. To quantify the absolute abundance of each unique TCRbeta CDR3 rearrangement, sequence reads were collapsed and filtered. For each sample, productive Simpson clonality was calculated as the square root of Simpson's diversity index over productive rearrangements. The clones in this table, taken by TCRdb from immuneACCESS, are in-frame only. Not every clone is retained; where verified, under half of the shortfall comes from an unresolved V gene, and the cause of the rest is unknown. D and trimming were read from the DNA, whereas the V and J calls and clone size are those reported in that table. Here the sample has fewer than 70,000 clones; around three quarters occur a single time. The top ten clonotypes cover roughly 3.2% of the sample.

About this clone itself: It lacks a known antigen. Within one base of it there is no much larger clone, and no base qualities were kept.

Each collaborating institution followed its own protocols to collect whole blood in K2EDTA tubes. For TCRbeta analysis, collaborators shipped samples as frozen whole blood, isolated PBMCs, or DNA extracted from either of those sample types. The research as a whole found: The amount of clinical and demographic metadata varied by source and participant and was provided uncurated.

This TCR was sampled from a man in his sixties with acute or convalescent COVID-19. Sequenced material: peripheral blood. The receptor chain draws on TRBV6-5 and TRBJ1-1; 6 matching bases give a weak D call of TRBD1. The sequenced DNA: TGTGCCAGCAGTCCCAACAGGGTGGGTACCACTGAAGCTTTCTTT. Translated, it gives CASSPNRVGTTEAFF.